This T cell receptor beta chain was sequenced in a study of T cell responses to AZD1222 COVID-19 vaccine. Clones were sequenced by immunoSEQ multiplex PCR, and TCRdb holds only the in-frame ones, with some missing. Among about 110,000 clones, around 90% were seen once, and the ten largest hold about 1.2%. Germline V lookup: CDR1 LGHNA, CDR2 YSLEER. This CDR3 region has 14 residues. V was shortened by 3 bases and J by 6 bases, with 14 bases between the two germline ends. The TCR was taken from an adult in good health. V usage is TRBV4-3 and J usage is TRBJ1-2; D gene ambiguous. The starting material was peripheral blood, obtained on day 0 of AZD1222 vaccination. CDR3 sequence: CASSQRLGWHGYTF. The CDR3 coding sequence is TGCGCCAGCAGCCAGAGACTGGGATGGCATGGCTACACCTTC.